A single sample is the source of the 24 T cell receptor beta chains below, sequenced in a study of T cell responses to AZD1222 COVID-19 vaccine. Profiled with immunoSEQ multiplex PCR; TCRdb holds only in-frame clones, not every one. Counted here are over 100,000 clones, more than 85% occurring once; the ten biggest clones make up 2.4%. Source: peripheral blood, taken on day 0 of AZD1222 vaccination. Source of these receptors: an adult in good health.

Comments on this clone: The germline gene is not matched at one end of the junction; a read error may be the cause. The chain has TRBV5-1 and TRBJ2-3; 9 bases map to TRBD1. Germline V lookup: CDR1 SGHRS, CDR2 YFSETQ. The CDR3 covers 15 residues. This CDR3 is CVSTTGGASTDTQYF. The CDR3 DNA sequence: TGCGTCAGCACTACAGGGGGCGCCAGCACAGATACGCAGTATTTT.

V gene TRBV27 combines with J gene TRBJ2-2, with TRBD1 matching 8 bases. Unmatched junction bases numbered 10, after V lost 6 bases and J lost 4 bases. The CDR3 extends over 16 amino acids. CDR1 is MNHEY and CDR2 is SMNVEV in the germline V gene (reference sequence). In nucleotides, the CDR3 is TGTGCCAGCAGCCTGCGTCGGACAGGGAGCACCGGGGAGCTGTTTTTT. It encodes CASSLRRTGSTGELFF.

V is TRBV10-2 and J is TRBJ1-5; D gene ambiguous. The germline CDR1 and CDR2 sequences are WSHSY and SAAADI. CDR3 length: 13 amino acids. V gave up 3 bases and J gave up 3 bases, with 6 bases separating them. CDR3 in amino acids: CASSDGFNQPQHF. In DNA, the CDR3 is TGCGCCAGCAGTGATGGATTCAATCAGCCCCAGCATTTT.

V usage is TRBV19 and J usage is TRBJ1-1; 12 bases line up with TRBD1. CDR3 length equals 15 residues. The V gene end was trimmed by 9 bases and the J gene end by 4 bases; junction bases not matched to a gene: 9. From germline, CDR1 is LNHDA and CDR2 SQIVND (reference sequence). The CDR3 nucleotides are TGTGCCAGCACCACGGCGGGACAGGGGGCCACTGAAGCTTTCTTT. This codes for CASTTAGQGATEAFF.

The CDR3 DNA is TGTGCCAGCAGTGGGTGGGAGCCCCAGCATTTT. Its translation is CASSGWEPQHF. The chain employs TRBV28 and TRBJ1-5; no firm D call. This CDR3 contains 11 residues. V lost 5 bases and J lost 8, with 7 bases in between. Germline V lookup: CDR1 MDHEN, CDR2 SYDVKM.

The V and J genes are TRBV30 and TRBJ1-1; TRBD1 aligns across 10 bases. Germline loops: CDR1 GTSNPN, CDR2 SVGIG (reference sequence). With V trimmed by 4 bases and J by 1 base, 15 bases remained unmatched. The CDR3 contains 18 residues. The CDR3 here is CAWTRGDRGLGGNTEAFF. The CDR3 DNA reads as TGTGCCTGGACCCGGGGGGACAGGGGTTTGGGTGGGAACACTGAAGCTTTCTTT.

CDR3 in amino acids: CASGSGIRTGELFF. The CDR3 DNA reads TGTGCCAGCGGTAGCGGGATTAGGACCGGGGAGCTGTTTTTT. The V and J genes are TRBV3-1 (or the pseudogene TRBV3-2) and TRBJ2-2; 8 nucleotides agree with TRBD2. The CDR3 has 14 amino acids. V lost 8 bases and J lost 5; bases outside the gene matches: 7. Germline loops: CDR1 LGHDT, CDR2 YNNKEL (reference sequence).

This clone was observed a few times. The V and J genes are TRBV24-1 and TRBJ1-2, with D uncertain. Trimming removed 4 bases at V and 2 bases at J, with 16 bases between. The CDR3 loop spans 16 amino acids. The germline CDR1 and CDR2 sequences are KGHDR and SFDVKD. The CDR3 loop is CATSDYSRTGNYGYTF. The CDR3 DNA is TGTGCCACCAGTGACTACTCTCGGACGGGAAACTATGGCTACACCTTC.

The chain couples TRBV28 to TRBJ1-2; no clear D gene. Germline CDR1 MDHEN, CDR2 SYDVKM. This CDR3 has 13 residues. CDR3 region: CVTLSPANYGYTF. The CDR3 DNA follows: TGTGTTACCCTCTCCCCGGCTAACTATGGCTACACCTTC.

The chain recombines TRBV29-1 with TRBJ1-1; TRBD1 is a possible D gene (5 bases). CDR3 length equals 15 residues. V was shortened by 3 bases and J by 4 bases, with 18 bases between the two germline ends. CDR1 is SQVTM and CDR2 is ANQGSEA in the germline V gene. The CDR3 nucleotides read TGCAGCGTTGACTTCTCCCGGGGCAGGGTCACTGAAGCTTTCTTT. Its protein product is CSVDFSRGRVTEAFF.

As DNA, the CDR3 is TGCAGTGCTAGGGAAGGCTACACCTTC. Its translation: CSAREGYTF. The chain carries TRBV20-1 and TRBJ1-2; D gene unclear. Germline CDR1 reads DFQATT; CDR2 reads SNEGSKA (reference sequence). This CDR3 comprises 9 residues. Trimming took off 3 bases at V and 8 bases at J, with 4 bases between the two ends.

The chain is built from TRBV28 and TRBJ2-1; D uncertain. This CDR3 region has 15 residues. Germline assignment: CDR1 MDHEN and CDR2 SYDVKM. V was clipped by 6 bases and J by 4 bases, with 16 bases between them. The CDR3 DNA reads TGTGCCAGCAGCCTTTCTTTGGGTTTTTACAATGAGCAGTTCTTC. This gives the protein CASSLSLGFYNEQFF. The whole variable domain, remainder taken from reference TRBV28 and TRBJ2-1, is DVKVTQSSRYLVKRTGEKVFLECVQDMDHENMFWYRQDPGLGLRLIYFSYDVKMKEKGDIPEGYSVSREKKERFSLILESASTNQTSMYLCASSLSLGFYNEQFFGPGTRLTVL.

This chain uses TRBV14 with TRBJ2-3, with 10 nucleotides matching TRBD1. CDR3 length: 15 residues. Germline lookup yields CDR1 SGHDN and CDR2 FVKESK. V was clipped by 3 bases and J by 6 bases; unmatched bases: 6. CDR3 in amino acids: CASSQGDRGSDTQYF. In DNA, the CDR3 is TGTGCCAGCAGCCAGGGGGACAGGGGTTCTGATACGCAGTATTTT.

The chain combines TRBV6-1 with TRBJ1-2, with 9 positions matching TRBD1. The junction had 14 bases not matched to a gene; V was cut back by 1 base and J by 5 bases. The CDR3 covers 18 residues. CDR1 is MNHNS, CDR2 SASEGT, per germline. CDR3 DNA: TGTGCCAGCAGTGAAGTAATCGGGCGTAACAGGGGGCGTTATGGCTACACCTTC. Translating it yields CASSEVIGRNRGRYGYTF.

The V call is TRBV9, the J call TRBJ1-6, with a possible D match to TRBD1 (5 bases). CDR3 length: 14 amino acids. Trimming stripped 3 bases from V and 8 bases from J, with 12 bases between. The V gene's germline CDR1 is SGDLS and CDR2 YYNGEE. CDR3 coding DNA: TGTGCCAGCAGCGCCGGGGGATTTGATTCACCCCTCCACTTT. It yields the protein CASSAGGFDSPLHF.

This chain uses TRBV20-1 with TRBJ1-2, with D uncertain. Germline assignment: CDR1 DFQATT and CDR2 SNEGSKA (reference sequence). The CDR3 totals 10 residues. V was shortened by 1 base and J by 7 bases, with 4 bases between the two germline ends. CDR3 DNA sequence: TGCAGTGCTAGAGGGGCTGGCTACACCTTC. Translated: CSARGAGYTF.

The chain carries TRBV9 and TRBJ2-2; a weak D match, TRBD2 (5 bases). Trimming took 5 bases from V and 2 from J, leaving 13 bases between them. Germline assignment: CDR1 SGDLS and CDR2 YYNGEE. The CDR3 contains 15 residues. CDR3: CASSPSSSNTGELFF. As DNA, the CDR3 is TGTGCCAGCAGTCCTAGCAGTAGTAACACCGGGGAGCTGTTTTTT.

This clone was seen a handful of times. This chain links TRBV4-1 with TRBJ2-7, with a tentative D call TRBD2 (5 bases). V lost 4 bases, J lost 3 bases, and 16 bases lay in between. In germline, CDR1 is MGHRA, CDR2 YSYEKL. CDR3 length equals 15 residues. CDR3 amino acids: CASSRERNPLYEQYF. CDR3 DNA: TGCGCCAGCAGCCGCGAGCGGAACCCTCTCTACGAGCAGTACTTC.

This sequence joins TRBV19 and TRBJ2-6; the match to TRBD1 covers 7 bases. Germline V lookup: CDR1 LNHDA, CDR2 SQIVND (reference sequence). J lost 4 bases, V lost 4 bases, and 7 bases had no gene match. The CDR3 consists of 16 residues. The chain's CDR3 is CASSTKGAGGANVLTF. Written as DNA, the CDR3 is TGTGCCAGTAGTACAAAGGGGGCAGGAGGGGCCAACGTCCTGACTTTC.

The chain is built from TRBV6-1 and TRBJ2-7; 12 positions agree with TRBD2. The V gene end was trimmed by 2 bases and the J gene end by 12 bases; junction bases not matched to a gene: 8. Germline V gene sequence: CDR1 MNHNS, CDR2 SASEGT. CDR3 length equals 14 residues. The CDR3 region has the DNA TGTGCCAGCAGTGAAAACCGACTAGCGGGAGTGCCGTACTTC. Translating gives CASSENRLAGVPYF.

The table lists this clone with a count of one. The V gene is TRBV11-2, the J gene TRBJ2-5; the D is unclear. Trimming stripped 4 bases from V and 1 base from J, with 10 bases between. In germline, CDR1 is SGHAT, CDR2 FQNNGV. This CDR3 is built from 14 residues. In DNA, the CDR3 is TGTGCCAGCAGCTCTACCGGCGGCCAAGAGACCCAGTACTTC. Translating gives CASSSTGGQETQYF.

This chain uses TRBV7-2 with TRBJ2-1; the match to TRBD2 covers 7 bases. Germline V gene data show CDR1 as SGHTA and CDR2 as FQGNSA. The CDR3 has 13 amino acids. After removal of 2 bases from V and 9 bases from J, the junction contained 4 bases not matched to a gene. The CDR3 coding sequence is TGTGCCAGCAGCTTATTGGCTAGCGGTGAGCAGTTCTTC. Protein: CASSLLASGEQFF. Based on the CDR3 plus reference TRBV7-2 and TRBJ2-1, the full variable domain is GAGVSQSPSNKVTEKGKDVELRCDPISGHTALYWYRQSLGQGLEFLIYFQGNSAPDKSGLPSDRFSAERTGGSVSTLTIQRTQQEDSAVYLCASSLLASGEQFFGPGTRLTVL.

This clone was observed once. The chain is built from TRBV30 and TRBJ2-7; D might be TRBD1 or TRBD2, each matching 5 bases. Trimming removed 3 bases at V and 3 bases at J, with 18 bases between. The CDR3 is made up of 15 amino acids. Germline lookup yields CDR1 GTSNPN and CDR2 SVGIG (reference sequence). The CDR3 region is CAWSEGPGDIYEQYF. In nucleotides, the CDR3 is TGTGCCTGGAGCGAGGGACCAGGCGATATCTACGAGCAGTACTTC. The whole variable domain, filled in from reference TRBV30 and TRBJ2-7, reads SQTIHQWPATLVQPVGSPLSLECTVEGTSNPNLYWYRQAAGRGLQLLFYSVGIGQISSEVPQNLSASRPQDRQFILSSKKLLLSDSGFYLCAWSEGPGDIYEQYFGPGTRLTVT.

This clone is a singleton in its sample. The chain recombines TRBV24-1 with TRBJ1-2, with D perhaps matching TRBD1 (6 bases). CDR1 KGHDR and CDR2 SFDVKD come from the germline V gene. The CDR3 contains 14 residues. Trimming pared 4 bases from V and 8 bases from J, leaving 16 bases between. The CDR3 sequence is CATSDPDIGGGYTF. The CDR3 bases are TGTGCCACCAGTGACCCGGACATAGGGGGAGGCTACACCTTC.